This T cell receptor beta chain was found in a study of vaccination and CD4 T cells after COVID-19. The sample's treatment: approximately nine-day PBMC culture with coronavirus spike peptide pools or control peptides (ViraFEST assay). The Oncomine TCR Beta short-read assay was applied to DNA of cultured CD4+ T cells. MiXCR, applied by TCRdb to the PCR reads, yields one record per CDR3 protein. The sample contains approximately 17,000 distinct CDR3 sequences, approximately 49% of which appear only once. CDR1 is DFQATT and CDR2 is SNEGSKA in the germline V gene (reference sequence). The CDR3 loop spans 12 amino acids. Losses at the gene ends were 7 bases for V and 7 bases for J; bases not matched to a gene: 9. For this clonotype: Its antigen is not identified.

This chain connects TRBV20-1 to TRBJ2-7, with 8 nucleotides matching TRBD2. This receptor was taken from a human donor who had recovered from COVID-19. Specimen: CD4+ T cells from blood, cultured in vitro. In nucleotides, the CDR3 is TGCAGTGACAACGGGAGGGCCGGGGAGCAGTACTTC. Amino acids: CSDNGRAGEQYF.